This TCR beta chain derives from a study of HIV-infected patients and healthy controls. Study-wide findings and caveats: Untreated HIV+ repertoires had roughly threefold fewer distinct CDR3s and lower Shannon diversity than healthy controls.

No cell fractionation was done, so the repertoire covers all unsorted peripheral blood T cells. For this clonotype: Its antigen is still unknown.

cDNA was made from approximately 0.55 ug RNA using alpha and beta constant primers. Separate chain-specific third strand synthesis with multiplexing indices produced the alpha and beta libraries. Each CDR3 protein is one row after TCRdb ran MiXCR on the 5' RACE reads. This table holds approximately 11,000 distinct CDR3 sequences, 5% to 6.5% found once. The V and J ends lost 5 bases and 0 bases respectively, with 7 bases between them. CDR3 length equals 12 residues. The germline CDR1 and CDR2 sequences are GTSNPN and SVGIG (reference sequence). The source is an adult in good health. The sample was blood. This chain links TRBV30 with TRBJ1-1; no reliable D call. The CDR3 nucleotides are TGTGCCTGGGGCAGGATGAACACTGAAGCTTTCTTT. Encoded protein: CAWGRMNTEAFF. Full variable domain (missing parts from reference TRBV30 and TRBJ1-1): SQTIHQWPATLVQPVGSPLSLECTVEGTSNPNLYWYRQAAGRGLQLLFYSVGIGQISSEVPQNLSASRPQDRQFILSSKKLLLSDSGFYLCAWGRMNTEAFFGQGTRLTVV.